This T cell receptor (beta chain) is from a study of neurological immune-mediated disorders. TCRdb re-called the 5' RACE reads through MiXCR, storing one row per CDR3 protein. In the table there are fewer than 60,000 distinct CDR3 sequences, roughly 3.8% of which are singletons. Between the trimmed V and J ends, which lost 6 bases and 2 bases, there was a span of 8 bases. Germline values: CDR1 DFQATT, CDR2 SNEGSKA (reference sequence). The CDR3 sequence is 12 residues long. This clonotype was detected many times. Input material: PBMCs. This receptor was obtained from a man between 60 and 75 years old with multiple sclerosis. The chain combines TRBV20-1 with TRBJ1-5; D is ambiguous. CDR3 protein: CSATAGNQPQHF. CDR3 nucleotide sequence: TGCAGTGCCACTGCTGGCAATCAGCCCCAGCATTTT.